This entry lists 10 T cell receptor beta chains sequenced from one sample in a study of blood T cell repertoires in COVID-19. The method was immunoSEQ multiplex PCR; TCRdb's version includes in-frame clones alone and lacks a portion of them. The sample has approximately 250,000 clones; approximately 86% are singletons. Input material: peripheral blood. The receptor set was obtained from a woman aged 60-70 years who had recovered from COVID-19.

The V and J genes are TRBV9 and TRBJ2-1, with TRBD2 matching over 9 bases. The CDR3 covers 16 residues. The junction had 10 bases not matched to a gene; V was cut back by 1 base and J by 8 bases. The V gene's germline CDR1 is SGDLS and CDR2 YYNGEE. The CDR3 DNA follows: TGTGCCAGCAGCGTATTCGGCGGGGGGGCGGTGGATGAGCAGTTCTTC. It yields the protein CASSVFGGGAVDEQFF.

The V call is TRBV7-3, the J call TRBJ1-2; no reliable D call. The germline V gene encodes CDR1 SGHTA and CDR2 FQGTGA. The ends were cut back, 1 base at V and 0 bases at J, with 9 bases in the middle. This CDR3 comprises 15 residues. Here the CDR3 DNA reads TGTGCCAGCAGCTTAAGTCCCTTTGCTAACTATGGCTACACCTTC. Amino acid sequence: CASSLSPFANYGYTF. The full variable domain, its missing parts supplied by reference TRBV7-3 and TRBJ1-2, is GAGVSQTPSNKVTEKGKYVELRCDPISGHTALYWYRQSLGQGPEFLIYFQGTGAADDSGLPNDRFFAVRPEGSVSTLKIQRTERGDSAVYLCASSLSPFANYGYTFGSGTRLTVV.

This sequence joins TRBV2 and TRBJ1-5, with 9 bases matching TRBD1. The CDR3 extends over 15 amino acids. Looked up from germline, CDR1 is SNHLY and CDR2 is FYNNEI. Unmatched junction bases numbered 3, after V lost 4 bases and J lost 2 bases. The CDR3 sequence is CASSGQGEGNQPQHF. CDR3 sequence (DNA): TGTGCCAGCAGTGGACAGGGGGAGGGCAATCAGCCCCAGCATTTT.

This clone was observed a few times. The chain uses TRBV29-1 and TRBJ2-2; D might be TRBD1 (5 bases). The CDR3 sequence is 14 residues long. The germline V gene encodes CDR1 SQVTM and CDR2 ANQGSEA. The V and J ends lost 2 bases and 6 bases respectively, with 13 bases between them. DNA of the CDR3: TGCAGCGTTGAACGTGGGGCCTTGGCCGGGGAGCTGTTTTTT. Amino acid sequence: CSVERGALAGELFF.

The chain uses TRBV3-1 (or the pseudogene TRBV3-2) and TRBJ2-1, with 8 bases identical to TRBD2. Germline V lookup: CDR1 LGHDT, CDR2 YNNKEL (reference sequence). V lost 5 bases, J lost 0 bases, and 6 bases stayed unmatched. CDR3 length equals 16 residues. CDR3 in amino acids: CASSALAGSSYNEQFF. CDR3 nucleotide sequence: TGTGCCAGCAGCGCCTTAGCGGGGAGCTCCTACAATGAGCAGTTCTTC.

The chain joins TRBV6-7 to TRBJ1-2; TRBD1 is a possible D gene (6 bases). TRBV6-7 falls under the ORF class, with uncertain function. V lost 4 bases and J lost 3, with 21 bases in between. The CDR3 covers 17 residues. For the CDR3, the DNA is TGTGCCAGCAGTTTCTACAGGGTTGAGCCCAGGGACTATGGCTACACCTTC. Amino acids: CASSFYRVEPRDYGYTF.

V gene TRBV19 combines with J gene TRBJ1-1; 10 bases agree with TRBD1. The CDR3 totals 14 residues. The V gene's germline CDR1 is LNHDA and CDR2 SQIVND (reference sequence). With V trimmed by 5 bases and J by 5 bases, 5 bases remained unmatched. The CDR3 DNA sequence: TGTGCCAGTAGTTTCCGGGACAGGGGAACTGAAGCTTTCTTT. This sequence encodes CASSFRDRGTEAFF.

V usage is TRBV23-1 and J usage is TRBJ1-4; weak D call: TRBD1 (6 bases). TRBV23-1 is treated as an ORF (open reading frame) with a function not yet certain. Trimming left V 3 bases short and J 3 bases short, with 14 bases between. The CDR3 spans 16 residues. In nucleotides, the CDR3 is TGCGCCAGCAGTCAGAAGCACAGGGTAGCTAATGAAAAACTGTTTTTT. Its protein is CASSQKHRVANEKLFF.

This chain links TRBV14 with TRBJ1-6; D unclear. Germline CDR1 is SGHDN and CDR2 is FVKESK. The CDR3 covers 15 residues. The V end was cut by 4 bases, the J end by 10 bases, with 17 bases between. CDR3 sequence: CASSLLQAAGSPLHF. The CDR3 coding sequence is TGTGCCAGCAGCCTTCTGCAGGCGGCGGGGTCACCCCTCCACTTT.

This sequence joins TRBV6-5 and TRBJ1-4, with D perhaps matching TRBD1 (5 bases). Trimming left V 0 bases short and J 8 bases short, with 10 bases between. CDR3 length: 14 amino acids. Per germline, CDR1 MNHEY and CDR2 SVGAGI. The CDR3 DNA sequence: TGTGCCAGCAGTTACTCAGGGGAACGGGAAAAACTGTTTTTT. Residues: CASSYSGEREKLFF.